These 18 T cell receptor beta chains were sequenced from one sample in a study of human T cells and chemical hapten exposure. TCRdb analysed the RACE reads with MiXCR anew, one entry per CDR3 protein. Counted here are 80,000 to 95,000 distinct CDR3 sequences, about 8.9% occurring once; the ten biggest clones make up around 4%. Regarding time point: pre-sensitization, week 0. Treatment indicated: therapeutic diphenylcyclopropenone sensitization with weekly scalp DPC. Source: whole blood, taken in connection with sensitization to the hapten diphenylcyclopropenone (DPC). These receptors were collected from a woman between 35 and 50 years old with alopecia areata. Some clones in this sample may be carry-over from other donors' samples.

Many counts were recorded for this clonotype. The CDR3 nucleotides are TGTGCCAGCAGCAGGACAGGGGTGTACGAGCAGTACTTC. Its protein is CASSRTGVYEQYF. The gene calls are TRBV6-2 or TRBV6-3 and TRBJ2-7; 9 bases agree with TRBD1. V shed 6 bases, J shed 4 bases, and the junction held 4 bases outside the gene matches. This CDR3 contains 13 residues. Germline values: CDR1 MNHEY, CDR2 SVGEGT.

The V and J genes are TRBV7-2 and TRBJ1-2, with 7 nucleotides matching TRBD1. This CDR3 has 15 amino acids. J was trimmed by 7 bases and V by 2 bases; bases with no gene match: 10. Per germline, CDR1 SGHTA and CDR2 FQGNSA. The CDR3 DNA reads TGTGCCAGCAGCTTATACGACAGGGCTATCTCTGGCTACACCTTC. Residues: CASSLYDRAISGYTF.

This clonotype was observed many times. This chain links TRBV7-9 with TRBJ1-5; D unresolved. The germline gives CDR1 SEHNR, CDR2 FQNEAQ (reference sequence). Trimming took 5 bases from V and 4 from J, leaving 9 bases between them. There are 13 residues in the CDR3. CDR3 amino acids: CASSPQANQPQHF. The CDR3 bases are TGTGCCAGCAGCCCTCAGGCGAATCAGCCCCAGCATTTT.

There are a few counts of this clonotype. The genes are TRBV6-1 and TRBJ1-2; 9 positions agree with TRBD1. In germline, CDR1 is MNHNS, CDR2 SASEGT. The CDR3 is made up of 14 amino acids. V lost 7 bases, J lost 3 bases, and 6 bases stayed unmatched. The CDR3 protein is CASTWDRVHYGYTF. CDR3 DNA sequence: TGTGCCAGCACTTGGGACAGGGTTCACTATGGCTACACCTTC.

This chain joins TRBV7-2 and TRBJ1-1, with no clear D. CDR1 is SGHTA, CDR2 FQGNSA, per germline. V was pared by 8 bases and J by 0 bases, with 13 bases between. There are 14 residues in the CDR3. For the CDR3, the DNA is TGTGCCAGCCGCCGGTCTCTGATGAACACTGAAGCTTTCTTT. Amino acid sequence: CASRRSLMNTEAFF. The variable domain in full, with the rest retrieved from reference TRBV7-2 and TRBJ1-1, is GAGVSQSPSNKVTEKGKDVELRCDPISGHTALYWYRQSLGQGLEFLIYFQGNSAPDKSGLPSDRFSAERTGGSVSTLTIQRTQQEDSAVYLCASRRSLMNTEAFFGQGTRLTVV.

This chain links TRBV7-2 with TRBJ2-7, with 8 bases aligning to TRBD2. Germline CDR1 is SGHTA and CDR2 is FQGNSA. The V segment lost 1 base and the J segment 3 bases; nucleotides outside the gene matches: 8. There are 16 residues in the CDR3. CDR3 bases: TGTGCCAGCAGCTTAGTCGGCGGGGGGCCGGGCTACGAGCAGTACTTC. Translating gives CASSLVGGGPGYEQYF.

This clonotype was detected a few times. This chain links TRBV11-1 with TRBJ2-1; perhaps TRBD2 as D (7 bases). V lost 0 bases to trimming and J lost 8 bases, with 14 bases between them. The CDR3 has 15 residues. CDR1 is SGHAT and CDR2 is FQDESV in the germline V gene (reference sequence). The DNA for the CDR3 is TGTGCCAGCAGCTTAGCGGGGGGGGCCTTGGATGAGCAGTTCTTC. This encodes CASSLAGGALDEQFF. Full variable domain (outside the CDR3, taken from reference TRBV11-1 and TRBJ2-1): EAEVAQSPRYKITEKSQAVAFWCDPISGHATLYWYRQILGQGPELLVQFQDESVVDDSQLPKDRFSAERLKGVDSTLKIQPAELGDSAMYLCASSLAGGALDEQFFGPGTRLTVL.

At least ten counts were recorded for this clonotype. This chain joins TRBV10-2 and TRBJ1-4, with TRBD1 as a possible D gene (5 bases). The germline V gene encodes CDR1 WSHSY and CDR2 SAAADI. This CDR3 spans 13 amino acids. V dropped 9 bases and J dropped 5 bases, with 13 bases sitting between them. The CDR3 sequence is CASGTRPNEKLFF. CDR3 DNA: TGCGCCAGTGGGACGCGGCCGAATGAAAAACTGTTTTTT.

This clonotype was counted ten times or more. The rearrangement uses TRBV12-3 or TRBV12-4 and TRBJ2-3; perhaps TRBD2 as D (7 bases). V lost 0 bases to trimming and J lost 2 bases, with 12 bases between them. This CDR3 spans 16 amino acids. The CDR3: CASSLAAGGPTDTQYF. CDR3 nucleotide sequence: TGTGCCAGCAGTTTAGCGGCCGGGGGGCCCACAGATACGCAGTATTTT.

This clonotype appeared a few times. The chain couples TRBV6-6 to TRBJ1-2; the D gene is possibly TRBD1 (5 bases). The CDR3 spans 14 residues. The ends were cut back, 3 bases at V and 4 bases at J, with 12 bases in the middle. Germline CDR1 is MNHNY and CDR2 is SVGAGI (reference sequence). The CDR3 nucleotides are TGTGCCAGCAGTTATCTGGACACGTCCTATGGCTACACCTTC. This codes for CASSYLDTSYGYTF.

Many counts were recorded for this clonotype. V and J are TRBV3-1 and TRBJ2-1; 8 positions agree with TRBD2. The germline V gene encodes CDR1 LGHDT and CDR2 YNNKEL (reference sequence). Trimming removed 10 bases from V and 2 bases from J; junction bases left unmatched: 7. This CDR3 region has 14 residues. The CDR3 region is CAISPAGAYNEQFF. CDR3 sequence (DNA): TGTGCCATCTCGCCAGCGGGGGCCTACAATGAGCAGTTCTTC.

DNA of the CDR3: TGCAGCGTTCCAGGGGCCCTCTATGGCTACACCTTC. Translating it yields CSVPGALYGYTF. The rearrangement uses TRBV29-1 and TRBJ1-2, with D possibly being TRBD1 (6 bases). V was shortened by 5 bases and J by 4 bases, with 11 bases between the two germline ends. Germline V gives CDR1 SQVTM, CDR2 ANQGSEA. The CDR3 has 12 residues.

This clonotype showed up just a few times. This chain connects TRBV6-2 or TRBV6-3 to TRBJ2-1; 7 bases are shared with TRBD2. V was clipped by 6 bases and J by 11 bases; unmatched bases: 13. Looked up from germline, CDR1 is MNHEY and CDR2 is SVGEGT. The CDR3 consists of 14 residues. CDR3 sequence: CASSRYGTKGKQFF. The CDR3 region has the DNA TGTGCCAGCAGCCGTTACGGGACTAAGGGAAAGCAGTTCTTC.

This clonotype came up many times. This chain connects TRBV6-5 to TRBJ1-5, with no clear D. Trimming shortened V by 2 bases and J by 1 base, and 9 bases separated the two germline ends. Germline CDR1 and CDR2: MNHEY and SVGAGI. The CDR3 sequence is 15 residues long. The CDR3, as DNA: TGTGCCAGCAGTTACACCTACACGAGCAATCAGCCCCAGCATTTT. Amino acids: CASSYTYTSNQPQHF.

This clonotype was observed many times. CDR3 region: CASSPDRGPKNSNQPQHF. The CDR3 nucleotides read TGTGCCAGCAGTCCCGACAGGGGCCCAAAGAATAGCAATCAGCCCCAGCATTTT. This chain connects TRBV6-1 to TRBJ1-5; 8 bases are shared with TRBD1. The length of the CDR3 is 18 residues. In germline, CDR1 is MNHNS, CDR2 SASEGT. V lost 5 bases to trimming and J lost 0 bases; unmatched junction nucleotides: 12.

In DNA form, the CDR3 reads TGTGCCAGCAGCTTAGCGTTGGGACTAGGCCCTCAAGAGACCCAGTACTTC. It encodes CASSLALGLGPQETQYF. V gene TRBV7-2 combines with J gene TRBJ2-5; 8 nucleotides match TRBD2. CDR1 is SGHTA, CDR2 FQGNSA, per germline. The CDR3 has 17 residues. Trimming took 0 bases from V and 2 from J; bases not matched to a gene: 8.

This clonotype was counted many times. The V gene is TRBV18, the J gene TRBJ1-1; no definite D call. Germline V gene data show CDR1 as KGHSH and CDR2 as LQKENI. The V gene lost 6 bases and the J gene lost 0 bases, with 11 bases spanning the gap. There are 14 residues in the CDR3. The CDR3 bases are TGTGCCAGCTCCCCGGGGAGCATGAACACTGAAGCTTTCTTT. Translated: CASSPGSMNTEAFF.

This chain joins TRBV5-6 and TRBJ2-1; D perhaps matches TRBD2 (6 bases). V lost 4 bases and J 9 bases, leaving 11 bases between the germline ends. Germline CDR1 SGHDT, CDR2 YYEEEE. CDR3 length: 12 residues. The CDR3 protein is CASSPGSAEQFF. Here the CDR3 DNA reads TGTGCCAGCAGCCCCGGGAGCGCTGAGCAGTTCTTC.